This T cell receptor beta chain comes out of a study of CD8 T cells in ankylosing spondylitis (dated by TCRdb to the late 2010s). For the wider study: To find TCR variants linked to disease, the study profiled T cell receptor beta repertoires in ankylosing spondylitis patients and healthy donors. The full study cohort was made up of about 24 ankylosing spondylitis patients and 95 to 130 healthy donors. Peripheral blood was sampled, and synovial fluid was additionally collected from ankylosing spondylitis patients.

The full study reports these points: Some of the motif variants had been reported before in the synovial fluid and blood of reactive arthritis patients, a finding that suggests common disease-initiation mechanisms. In peripheral blood, the disease-linked clones were found at relatively low frequencies and had a CD8+ phenotype. The disease-linked clones were reported to be significantly enriched in matched synovial fluid samples from ankylosing spondylitis patients. Blood from ankylosing spondylitis patients appeared to be characterized by a TCR beta motif composed of about eight highly homologous amino acid variants.

V is pruned by 7 bases and J by 5 bases, leaving 7 bases of the junction without a gene match. Including cysteine and phenylalanine, the CDR3 has 13 amino acids. Only the CDR3 part of the read is kept: 39 bases, read in frame from the first base. CDR1 and CDR2 (SQVTM, ANQGSEA) derive from the germline V gene. For sequencing, an Illumina HiSeq 2500 was employed. Quantitative 5'-RACE with molecular barcodes was used to prepare TCR beta libraries. On the study's bioinformatics: To identify disease-linked TCR variants, a new computational method was used, one built on a probabilistic model of VDJ rearrangement. TCRdb trimmed the raw reads at Q25, called clones with MiXCR and kept productive beta chains. Here each entry gathers all rows of one CDR3 protein and keeps the most common genes and DNA. In this record, the V and J calls reflect TCRdb's handling and not the investigators' own analysis. Present in this sample are 250,000 or so distinct CDR3 sequences, about 10% of which were seen just once. In total, the top ten clones hold 6% to 7.5% of the sample.

This clonotype has a count of ten or more. Its specific antigen is unknown. It has no much larger one-base neighbor in the sample; base qualities were not kept. This receptor was obtained from a male donor with ankylosing spondylitis or in good health (not recorded which). The sample comprised blood, either unsorted or a sorted T cell fraction (not recorded which). The chain is assembled from TRBV29-1 and TRBJ2-5; 10 middle bases align to TRBD2. The CDR3 region: CSGGTSVWETQYF. The nucleotide sequence reads TGCAGCGGGGGGACTAGCGTGTGGGAGACCCAGTACTTC.